Sequencing of this T cell receptor beta chain was carried out in a study of blood T cell repertoires in COVID-19. Study in general: The United States, Italy and Spain provided the acute and convalescent COVID-19 samples. The cDNA or gDNA used as material had been derived from T cells, B-cell-depleted T cells, or PBMCs.

The germline V gene encodes CDR1 MDHEN and CDR2 SYDVKM. The CDR3 has 13 residues. V was shortened by 3 bases and J by 6 bases, with 11 bases between the two germline ends. Sequencing used immunoSEQ multiplex PCR; TCRdb keeps in-frame clones, though not all of them. The sample yields 95,000 to 110,000 clones, just under 85% seen once. The sequence derives from an elderly woman with active or convalescent COVID-19. Sequencing was carried out using peripheral blood. The chain joins TRBV28 to TRBJ1-2; D is uncertain. The chain's CDR3 is CASSFRGSNGYTF. Here the CDR3 DNA reads TGTGCCAGCAGTTTTCGAGGGTCCAATGGCTACACCTTC.